This T cell receptor beta chain originates from a study of blood T cell repertoires in COVID-19. CDR3 size: 18 residues. Trimming removed 0 bases at V and 0 bases at J, with 15 bases between. Germline V gene lookup returns CDR1 LGHNA and CDR2 YSLEER. The repertoire was sequenced with immunoSEQ multiplex PCR; TCRdb's copy has only in-frame clones and lacks some. The sample lists 45,000 to 70,000 clones, around 86% occurring once. V is TRBV4-3 and J is TRBJ1-3; possibly TRBD1 for D (6 bases). This TCR came from an elderly woman with active or convalescent COVID-19. The sample consisted of peripheral blood. In DNA form, the CDR3 reads TGCGCCAGCAGCCAAGACCAACCCGGGACAAACTCTGGAAACACCATATATTTT. Translating gives CASSQDQPGTNSGNTIYF.